This TCR beta chain is drawn from a study of T cells after yellow fever vaccination. In the study overall: Low-cell-number fractions underwent preparation using SMART-Seq v4 Ultra Low Input.

The study made its TCR cDNA through 5'RACE template switching. That step introduced a universal primer site along with UMIs. TCRdb reprocessed the 5' RACE reads with MiXCR, giving one entry per CDR3 protein. Of 150,000 to 200,000 distinct CDR3 sequences in the sample, roughly 6.4% were seen once. Notes on the study in general: Reappearing after the booster were most of the clones from primary vaccination (about 96% CD4, 88% CD8).

With 1 base removed from V and 7 bases from J, the gap between germline ends came to 18 bases. Germline loops: CDR1 MNHEY, CDR2 SMNVEV (reference sequence). This CDR3 spans 16 amino acids. Details on this clonotype: Its antigen is not known.

The sequence came from a man aged 18 to 35 who received the YFV17D yellow fever vaccine. The chain couples TRBV27 to TRBJ2-3; a weak D match, TRBD2 (7 bases). This sample comprised CD4+ T cells sorted from PBMCs, obtained on the day of the first yellow fever vaccination. The CDR3 coding sequence is TGTGCCAGCAGTTTATGGCGGGGGCGGGGGCCGAATACGCAGTATTTT. This translates into CASSLWRGRGPNTQYF.